This TCR beta chain was found in a study of T-cell memory formation after mild COVID-19. CDR3 length: 15 amino acids. Germline trimming cut 5 bases from V and 5 bases from J; bases unmatched to any gene: 10. Germline CDR1 SGHVS, CDR2 FQNEAQ. TCRdb called the 5' RACE reads again in MiXCR, with one record for every CDR3 protein. The data contain about 400,000 distinct CDR3 sequences, about 15% of them singletons. This TCR came from a man aged 18 to 30 who had mild COVID-19 (a few samples of this study predate the infection). Cell type and time point are not known. The chain is built from TRBV7-8 and TRBJ2-5; TRBD2 matches 8 bases. What was sequenced was PBMCs or a T cell subset sorted from them (not recorded which). The CDR3 loop is CASSPPGLGGETQYF. The CDR3 DNA follows: TGTGCCAGCAGCCCACCGGGACTAGGGGGGGAGACCCAGTACTTC.